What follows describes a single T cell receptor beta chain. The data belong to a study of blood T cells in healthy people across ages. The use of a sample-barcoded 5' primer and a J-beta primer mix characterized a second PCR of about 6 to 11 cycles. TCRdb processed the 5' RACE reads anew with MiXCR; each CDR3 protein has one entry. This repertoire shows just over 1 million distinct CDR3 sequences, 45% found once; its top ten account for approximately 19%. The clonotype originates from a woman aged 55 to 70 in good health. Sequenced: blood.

The CDR3 reads CATSSPSGLAGVRETQYF. The CDR3 nucleotides read TGTGCCACCAGCAGCCCCTCGGGACTAGCGGGAGTGAGGGAGACCCAGTACTTC. V usage is TRBV15 and J usage is TRBJ2-5; 14 bases match TRBD2. Germline V gives CDR1 LNHNV, CDR2 YYDKDF (reference sequence). The V and J ends lost 3 bases and 5 bases, in that order; junction bases with no gene match: 11. This CDR3 spans 18 amino acids.